One and the same sample provided the 32 T cell receptor beta chains below, sequenced in a study of T-cell reconstitution after alpha-beta-depleted transplantation in children (dated by TCRdb to between 2015 and 2016). The treatment or condition label corresponds to: allogeneic hematopoietic cell transplantation with graft depleted of TCRalphabeta T cells and CD19 B cells. Libraries were built with PCR. TCRdb lists the instrument as Illumina HiSeq 2500. TCR library preparation used molecular barcoding, with unique molecular identifiers applied to normalize quantification of the TCRbeta repertoire. Through fastp at Q25 and MiXCR, TCRdb rebuilt clones from the public reads, retaining in-frame beta chains. Duplicate CDR3 protein sequences are folded into a single record with the most common DNA and genes. The sample profile shows 440,000 or so distinct CDR3 sequences; approximately 42% of them were found once. In total, the top ten clones hold 27% of the sample.

The starting material was PBMCs, obtained before TCRalphabeta/CD19-depleted stem cell transplant. These receptors originate from a girl aged 2-10 years with aplastic anemia, due to receive a stem cell transplant.

CDR3 bases: TGTGCCAGCAGCCCAGACGACAGATACACCGGGGAGCTGTTTTTT. This translates into CASSPDDRYTGELFF. The rearrangement links TRBV11-2 to TRBJ2-2, with D maybe TRBD1 (5 bases). Germline V gene lookup returns CDR1 SGHAT and CDR2 FQNNGV. The CDR3 runs 15 residues. V gave up 5 bases and J gave up 3 bases, with 13 bases separating them.

The V and J genes are TRBV25-1 and TRBJ1-4; D is possibly TRBD1 (5 bases). From germline, CDR1 is MGHDK and CDR2 SYGVNS. Trimming took 6 bases from V and 8 from J, leaving 22 bases between them. The CDR3 loop spans 16 amino acids. In DNA form, the CDR3 reads TGTGCCAGCAGGGGGCAGCCAGCCTTCAGAGGGGAAAAACTGTTTTTT. Its protein is CASRGQPAFRGEKLFF.

There are many counts of this clonotype. Compared with germline, one end of the junction differs, possibly owing to a read error. The genes are TRBV29-1 and TRBJ2-5, with 8 bases that match TRBD2. Germline V gene lookup returns CDR1 SQVTM and CDR2 ANQGSEA. This CDR3 comprises 13 residues. The CDR3, as DNA: TGCAGCGCTGAAGGGACTAGTCGGGAGACCCAGTACTTC. This codes for CSAEGTSRETQYF.

This clonotype was detected ten times or more. V and J are TRBV7-2 and TRBJ2-7; a weak D match, TRBD1 (6 bases). Germline V gene lookup returns CDR1 SGHTA and CDR2 FQGNSA. The CDR3 is 15 amino acids. V lost 4 bases, J lost 2 bases, and 15 bases lay in between. CDR3 in DNA: TGTGCCAGCAGCTCCCAGGCAGGGGAAGCCTACGAGCAGTACTTC. This sequence encodes CASSSQAGEAYEQYF. The whole variable domain, remainder taken from reference TRBV7-2 and TRBJ2-7, is GAGVSQSPSNKVTEKGKDVELRCDPISGHTALYWYRQSLGQGLEFLIYFQGNSAPDKSGLPSDRFSAERTGGSVSTLTIQRTQQEDSAVYLCASSSQAGEAYEQYFGPGTRLTVT.

This rearrangement joins TRBV6-1 to TRBJ2-5, with 8 nucleotides matching TRBD2. Losses at the gene ends were 8 bases for V and 5 bases for J; bases not matched to a gene: 7. This CDR3 region has 13 residues. Germline CDR1 is MNHNS and CDR2 is SASEGT. The CDR3 nucleotides are TGTGCCAGCGGCGGGGGGCCCGGGGAGACCCAGTACTTC. It yields the protein CASGGGPGETQYF.

The J gene is TRBJ2-1, the V gene TRBV6-1; 10 bases fit TRBD2. CDR1 is MNHNS and CDR2 is SASEGT in the germline V gene. V shed 6 bases, J shed 8 bases, and the junction held 10 bases outside the gene matches. The CDR3 consists of 15 residues. This chain's CDR3 is CASRNRGLAIYEQFF. CDR3 DNA sequence: TGTGCCAGCAGGAACAGGGGACTAGCGATCTATGAGCAGTTCTTC.

Comments on this clonotype: A much larger clone lies one base from this, so it may be a read error. This rearrangement joins TRBV20-1 to TRBJ1-1, with D tentatively TRBD1 (6 bases). Germline values: CDR1 DFQATT, CDR2 SNEGSKA (reference sequence). The CDR3 contains 16 residues. The ends were cut back, 6 bases at V and 4 bases at J, with 24 bases in the middle. The CDR3 region is CSATRGGFVGSTEAFF. The DNA for the CDR3 is TGCAGTGCCACGCGGGGGGGCTTCGTCGGTAGCACTGAAGCTTTCTTT.

V is TRBV29-1 and J is TRBJ2-2, with unresolved D. The V end lost 4 bases, the J end lost 0 bases, and 6 bases lay between the germline ends. The CDR3 runs to 13 residues. Looked up from germline, CDR1 is SQVTM and CDR2 is ANQGSEA. The CDR3 sequence is CSVVGANTGELFF. In DNA form, the CDR3 reads TGCAGCGTTGTCGGAGCGAACACCGGGGAGCTGTTTTTT.

The chain links TRBV12-3 or TRBV12-4 to TRBJ2-3; 8 bases are shared with TRBD2. V was pared by 3 bases and J by 4 bases, with 9 bases of the junction left unmatched. The length of the CDR3 is 16 residues. The CDR3 DNA reads TGTGCCAGCAGTTTTAAGAGCGGGAGAGGCGCAGATACGCAGTATTTT. Translated, it gives CASSFKSGRGADTQYF.

A few counts support this clonotype. This chain connects TRBV6-1 to TRBJ2-1; 10 bases line up with TRBD2. Germline V lookup: CDR1 MNHNS, CDR2 SASEGT. The ends lost 7 bases at V and 7 bases at J; junction bases unmatched: 10. This CDR3 has 15 residues. CDR3 protein: CASTPRLAGVNEQFF. As DNA, the CDR3 is TGTGCCAGCACCCCCCGGCTAGCGGGAGTGAATGAGCAGTTCTTC.

V usage is TRBV9 and J usage is TRBJ2-7; D perhaps matches TRBD2 (6 bases). The V gene lost 4 bases and the J gene lost 2 bases, with 16 bases spanning the gap. The CDR3 runs to 15 residues. The germline gives CDR1 SGDLS, CDR2 YYNGEE. CDR3 region: CASSSTSGLPYEQYF. CDR3 nucleotide sequence: TGTGCCAGCAGCTCAACCTCGGGACTCCCCTACGAGCAGTACTTC.

This clonotype has at least ten counts. The gene calls are TRBV5-1 and TRBJ1-1; no firm D call. The CDR3 is 14 amino acids. The V end lost 1 base, the J end lost 2 bases, and 9 bases lay between the germline ends. The V gene's germline CDR1 is SGHRS and CDR2 YFSETQ. This chain's CDR3 is CASSLYGTNTEAFF. The CDR3, as DNA: TGCGCCAGCAGCTTGTACGGTACTAACACTGAAGCTTTCTTT. The full variable domain, in which reference TRBV5-1 and TRBJ1-1 provide the parts outside the CDR3, is KAGVTQTPRYLIKTRGQQVTLSCSPISGHRSVSWYQQTPGQGLQFLFEYFSETQRNKGNFPGRFSGRQFSNSRSEMNVSTLELGDSALYLCASSLYGTNTEAFFGQGTRLTVV.

The genes are TRBV12-3 or TRBV12-4 and TRBJ1-3; 11 nucleotides match TRBD1. This CDR3 is 15 amino acids long. J lost 2 bases, V lost 7 bases, and 4 bases had no gene match. CDR3 bases: TGTGCCAGCACCTTGGACAGGGGGCCTGGAAACACCATATATTTT. Encoded protein: CASTLDRGPGNTIYF.

This clonotype was seen repeatedly, ten times or more. The rearrangement uses TRBV27 and TRBJ2-3; D is undetermined. The germline gives CDR1 MNHEY, CDR2 SMNVEV (reference sequence). The V end lost 7 bases, the J end lost 4 bases, and 18 bases lay between the germline ends. This CDR3 spans 15 amino acids. The chain's CDR3 is CASKFNGLYPDTQYF. In DNA, the CDR3 is TGTGCCAGCAAGTTTAACGGCCTCTACCCAGATACGCAGTATTTT.

CDR3: CSATPYGPNYEQYF. In DNA, the CDR3 is TGCAGTGCTACCCCATACGGGCCAAACTACGAGCAGTACTTC. The rearrangement links TRBV20-1 to TRBJ2-7, with D unclear. Germline V gene lookup returns CDR1 DFQATT and CDR2 SNEGSKA (reference sequence). The CDR3 runs 14 residues. Deletions cut 4 bases from V and 3 bases from J, with 16 bases between.

This clonotype was observed many times. This rearrangement joins TRBV20-1 to TRBJ1-1; D perhaps matches TRBD1 (5 bases). Germline-derived CDR1 and CDR2 are DFQATT and SNEGSKA (reference sequence). The CDR3 is 14 residues long. Trimming removed 0 bases from V and 10 bases from J, with 18 bases in between. This CDR3 is CSARDPNGGVGAFF. Here the CDR3 DNA reads TGCAGTGCTAGAGATCCCAATGGGGGTGTTGGAGCTTTCTTT.

This clonotype was picked up many times. The chain carries TRBV27 and TRBJ1-2, with TRBD1 matching over 7 bases. In germline, CDR1 is MNHEY, CDR2 SMNVEV (reference sequence). Trimming removed 2 bases from V and 6 bases from J; junction bases left unmatched: 3. The CDR3 loop spans 13 amino acids. This CDR3 is CASSLLGTDGYTF. DNA for the CDR3: TGTGCCAGCAGTTTACTGGGGACAGATGGCTACACCTTC.

This clonotype was detected only once. This chain joins TRBV6-2 or TRBV6-3 and TRBJ2-7; 10 positions match TRBD2. CDR1 is MNHEY, CDR2 SVGEGT, per germline. This CDR3 comprises 14 residues. V was clipped by 5 bases and J by 5 bases; unmatched bases: 6. The CDR3 nucleotides are TGTGCCAGCAGTCGGCTAGCGGGAGCTGACGAGCAGTACTTC. This sequence encodes CASSRLAGADEQYF.

The chain recombines TRBV5-5 with TRBJ2-2; weak D call: TRBD2 (6 bases). CDR3 length: 14 residues. Germline CDR1 is SGHKS and CDR2 is YYEKEE (reference sequence). The V end lost 0 bases, the J end lost 4 bases, and 7 bases lay between the germline ends. CDR3 region: CASSLGGATGELFF. Here the CDR3 DNA reads TGTGCCAGCAGCTTGGGCGGGGCCACCGGGGAGCTGTTTTTT.

The V call is TRBV14, the J call TRBJ2-7; the D gene could be TRBD1 or TRBD2 (5 bases each). The CDR3 has 14 amino acids. The V gene's germline CDR1 is SGHDN and CDR2 FVKESK. V was pared by 4 bases and J by 5 bases, with 15 bases between. CDR3 region: CASSPRDLTNEQYF. In nucleotides, the CDR3 is TGTGCCAGCAGCCCCAGGGACCTTACGAACGAGCAGTACTTC.

J is TRBJ2-7 and V is TRBV5-5, with D unclear. From germline, CDR1 is SGHKS and CDR2 YYEKEE (reference sequence). With 4 bases removed from V and 2 bases from J, the gap between germline ends came to 10 bases. This CDR3 spans 13 amino acids. The CDR3 DNA sequence: TGTGCCAGCAGCCGGACGTCCCCCTACGAGCAGTACTTC. It encodes CASSRTSPYEQYF.

This chain uses TRBV12-3 or TRBV12-4 with TRBJ1-1; D not certain. CDR3 length: 12 amino acids. V lost 3 bases and J 2 bases, leaving 4 bases between the germline ends. The CDR3 sequence is CASSFFNTEAFF. The CDR3 DNA reads as TGTGCCAGCAGTTTTTTTAACACTGAAGCTTTCTTT.

This clonotype came up many times. The chain employs TRBV9 and TRBJ2-1, with 9 bases lining up with TRBD1. J gave up 2 bases and V 4 bases, and 4 bases lay outside the gene matches. CDR1 SGDLS and CDR2 YYNGEE come from the germline V gene. The CDR3 contains 15 residues. In DNA form, the CDR3 reads TGTGCCAGCAGCCCGGGGACAGGGACCTACAATGAGCAGTTCTTC. This gives the protein CASSPGTGTYNEQFF.

This clonotype was counted ten times or more. The gene calls are TRBV5-1 and TRBJ2-3; 7 bases fit TRBD2. Trimming took 0 bases from V and 4 from J; bases not matched to a gene: 2. Germline lookup yields CDR1 SGHRS and CDR2 YFSETQ. The CDR3 has 14 amino acids. The CDR3 protein is CASSLGLASDTQYF. The DNA of the CDR3 is TGCGCCAGCAGCTTGGGACTAGCTTCAGATACGCAGTATTTT.

This chain connects TRBV4-1 to TRBJ2-7, with D unresolved. Trimming pared 2 bases from V and 1 base from J, leaving 9 bases between. CDR1 and CDR2 from the germline V gene are MGHRA and YSYEKL. This CDR3 contains 14 residues. This CDR3 reads CASSQSQVSYEQYF. Here the CDR3 DNA reads TGCGCCAGCAGCCAATCCCAAGTATCCTACGAGCAGTACTTC.

With regard to this clonotype: A much larger clone is a single base away; this may be a read error. The genes are TRBV20-1 and TRBJ2-7; tentatively, D is TRBD1 or TRBD2 (7 bases each). This CDR3 is built from 16 residues. Per germline, CDR1 DFQATT and CDR2 SNEGSKA (reference sequence). The CDR3 sequence: CSARSRGLAALYEQSF. CDR3 nucleotides: TGCAGTGCTAGGAGTAGGGGGCTAGCGGCCCTCTACGAGCAGTCCTTC.

This clonotype turned up a few times. The CDR3 DNA reads TGTGCCAGCAGCCGCGTCCGGTATGAGCAGTTCTTC. Translation gives CASSRVRYEQFF. The rearrangement links TRBV3-1 to TRBJ2-1; D is unresolved. V lost 4 bases and J lost 8, with 9 bases in between. This CDR3 comprises 12 residues. Germline CDR1 is LGHDT and CDR2 is YNNKEL (reference sequence).

This clonotype was seen once. This rearrangement joins TRBV20-1 to TRBJ2-7; weak D call: TRBD2 (5 bases). This CDR3 contains 15 residues. Per germline, CDR1 DFQATT and CDR2 SNEGSKA (reference sequence). Between the trimmed V and J ends, which lost 4 bases and 0 bases, there was a span of 16 bases. CDR3 loop: CSANAGQRPSYEQYF. CDR3 nucleotides: TGCAGTGCTAACGCCGGGCAGCGGCCCTCCTACGAGCAGTACTTC.

The gene calls are TRBV20-1 and TRBJ2-1; D perhaps matches TRBD2 (5 bases). Trimming removed 0 bases from V and 8 bases from J, with 23 bases in between. The CDR3 is 17 amino acids. CDR1 and CDR2 (germline): DFQATT, SNEGSKA (reference sequence). The CDR3, as DNA: TGCAGTGCTAGAGATCGAAGGCGGGCCTCTACCGGGGATGAGCAGTTCTTC. It is translated as CSARDRRRASTGDEQFF.

This clonotype was counted between two and nine times. The chain uses TRBV7-9 and TRBJ1-4, with D tentatively TRBD1 (6 bases). The V and J ends lost 5 bases and 3 bases respectively, with 16 bases between them. The CDR3 consists of 16 residues. CDR1 and CDR2 (germline): SEHNR, FQNEAQ (reference sequence). As DNA, the CDR3 is TGTGCCAGCAGCACCTACAGGGAGGCTTCTAATGAAAAACTGTTTTTT. Its translation is CASSTYREASNEKLFF.

The chain joins TRBV11-2 to TRBJ2-1, with 13 nucleotides matching TRBD2. In germline, CDR1 is SGHAT, CDR2 FQNNGV. Trimming at V came to 6 bases and at J to 6 bases, leaving 23 bases not matched to a gene. The CDR3 extends over 21 amino acids. CDR3: CASSPTPGLAGSGGWGNEQFF. The CDR3 DNA reads as TGTGCCAGCAGTCCGACTCCGGGACTAGCGGGATCTGGTGGCTGGGGCAATGAGCAGTTCTTC. Supplemented by reference TRBV11-2 and TRBJ2-1, the full variable domain reads EAGVAQSPRYKIIEKRQSVAFWCNPISGHATLYWYQQILGQGPKLLIQFQNNGVVDDSQLPKDRFSAERLKGVDSTLKIQPAKLEDSAVYLCASSPTPGLAGSGGWGNEQFFGPGTRLTVL.

This clonotype showed up many times. The rearrangement joins TRBV4-1 to TRBJ1-1; D gene ambiguous. The CDR3 consists of 16 residues. CDR1 and CDR2 (germline): MGHRA, YSYEKL. Trimming pared 0 bases from V and 3 bases from J, leaving 14 bases between. CDR3 sequence: CASSQEGRERHTEAFF. The DNA for the CDR3 is TGCGCCAGCAGCCAAGAAGGACGGGAGCGGCACACTGAAGCTTTCTTT.